Below, 4 T cell receptor beta chains from the same sample are listed, as sequenced in a study of human T cells and chemical hapten exposure. Time point denoted: patch test 2, 6 weeks after DPC sensitization. Treatment meaning: therapeutic diphenylcyclopropenone sensitization with weekly scalp DPC. TCRdb reanalysed the RACE reads using MiXCR and keeps one entry per CDR3 protein. This repertoire shows roughly 380,000 distinct CDR3 sequences, roughly 6.3% found once; its top ten account for less than 6.5%. Source: whole blood, taken in connection with sensitization to the hapten diphenylcyclopropenone (DPC). Every receptor here comes from a woman younger than 30 with alopecia areata. Some clones in this sample may be carry-over from other donors' samples.

This clonotype was found a few times. The V and J genes are TRBV6-6 and TRBJ2-5; D is perhaps TRBD2 (6 bases). The germline V gene has CDR1 MNHNY and CDR2 SVGAGI (reference sequence). The CDR3 runs to 14 residues. V was cut by 6 bases and J by 0 bases, with 11 bases left in between. The CDR3 DNA follows: TGTGCCAGCAGCCCCGGGGGTAACCAAGAGACCCAGTACTTC. This encodes CASSPGGNQETQYF.

In this sample, this clonotype turned up a few times. The CDR3 nucleotides are TGCAGTGCTTTCGGACAGGTTAGATTCTATGGCTACACCTTC. Translating it yields CSAFGQVRFYGYTF. The chain combines TRBV20-1 with TRBJ1-2, with 7 bases lining up with TRBD1. The length of the CDR3 is 14 residues. V gave up 5 bases and J gave up 4 bases; unmatched junction bases: 10. Germline CDR1 reads DFQATT; CDR2 reads SNEGSKA (reference sequence).

This chain uses TRBV7-2 with TRBJ1-4; D uncertain. V lost 3 bases and J lost 0, with 8 bases in between. CDR3 length equals 15 residues. Germline lookup yields CDR1 SGHTA and CDR2 FQGNSA. CDR3 nucleotides: TGTGCCAGCAGCTTGGACGTAACAACTAATGAAAAACTGTTTTTT. Translating gives CASSLDVTTNEKLFF.

This clonotype has a count of ten or more. The CDR3 region has the DNA TGTGCCAGCAGTGATGACAGGGGTGGCTACACCTTC. Amino acid sequence: CASSDDRGGYTF. The chain has TRBV2 and TRBJ1-2, with TRBD1 matching over 8 bases. J lost 7 bases, V lost 3 bases, and 1 base had no gene match. Germline assignment: CDR1 SNHLY and CDR2 FYNNEI. The CDR3 contains 12 residues.